This entry describes one T cell receptor beta chain. Its antigen is currently unknown. The source of the sample is a study of cytomegalovirus exposure and HLA in healthy donors. V shed 8 bases and J shed 6 bases, with 16 bases lying between them. Germline V CDR1 and CDR2: SNHLY, FYNNEI. The CDR3 has 14 residues. PCR involved 60 Vbeta and 13 Jbeta primers. TCRdb's table, derived via immunoSEQ multiplex PCR, lists solely in-frame clones and lacks some. In the table there are under 95,000 clones, around 72% of which are singletons. Findings and limits, study-wide: For TCR beta chains, V- and J-gene trimming was later linked to a missense DCLRE1C variant. There were under 200 TCR beta chains listed as cytomegalovirus-associated.

This sequence was found in a woman aged 40 to 55 in good health and CMV-seropositive. The source material was PBMCs. The chain employs TRBV2 and TRBJ2-2; the D gene is possibly TRBD2 (7 bases). The CDR3 loop is CASGRGRLAGELFF. In DNA form, the CDR3 reads TGTGCCAGCGGGAGGGGGAGATTAGCCGGGGAGCTGTTTTTT.